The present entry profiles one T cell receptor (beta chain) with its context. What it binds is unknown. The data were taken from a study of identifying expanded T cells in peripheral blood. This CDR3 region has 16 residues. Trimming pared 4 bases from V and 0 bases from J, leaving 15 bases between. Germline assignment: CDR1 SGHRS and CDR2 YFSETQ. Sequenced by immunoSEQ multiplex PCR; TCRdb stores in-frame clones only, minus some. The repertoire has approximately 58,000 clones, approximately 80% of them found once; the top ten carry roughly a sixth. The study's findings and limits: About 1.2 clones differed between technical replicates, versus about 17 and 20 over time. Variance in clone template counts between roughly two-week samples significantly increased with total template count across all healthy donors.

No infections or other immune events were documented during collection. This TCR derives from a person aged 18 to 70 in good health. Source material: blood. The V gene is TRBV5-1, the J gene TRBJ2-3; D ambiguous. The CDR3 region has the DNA TGCGCCAGCAGCCTTGGAACGCAGATTAGCACAGATACGCAGTATTTT. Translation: CASSLGTQISTDTQYF.